The 3 T cell receptor beta chains below all came from one sample that was sequenced in a study of blood T cell repertoires in COVID-19. TCRdb's copy holds only in-frame clones and misses some; the assay was immunoSEQ multiplex PCR. The top ten clones hold roughly 7.3% of a sample with under 200,000 clones, 87% of them seen once. The sample taken for sequencing was PBMCs or T cells enriched from blood (not recorded which). The receptors originated from a woman aged 45-59 years who had recovered from COVID-19.

The chain combines TRBV6-5 with TRBJ2-1, with 8 nucleotides matching TRBD2. The ends lost 7 bases at V and 9 bases at J; junction bases unmatched: 11. The CDR3 length is 14 residues. CDR1 and CDR2 from the germline V gene are MNHEY and SVGAGI. CDR3 sequence (DNA): TGTGCCAGCAAGTTAGCGGGATTGAACGGTGAGCAGTTCTTC. This encodes CASKLAGLNGEQFF.

This clone was recorded once. The CDR3 reads CASSEDGSLGNTGELFF. The CDR3 bases are TGTGCCAGCAGTGAGGACGGGAGTTTAGGTAACACCGGGGAGCTGTTTTTT. The chain recombines TRBV2 with TRBJ2-2; a possible D gene is TRBD2 (6 bases). The CDR3 loop spans 17 amino acids. The V end was cut by 3 bases, the J end by 2 bases, with 16 bases between. Germline-derived CDR1 and CDR2 are SNHLY and FYNNEI.

Notes on this clone: Distinct nucleotide sequences in the sample also encode this CDR3. The chain is built from TRBV18 and TRBJ2-1; TRBD2 is a possible D gene (6 bases). Germline-derived CDR1 and CDR2 are KGHSH and LQKENI. The V end lost 3 bases, the J end lost 4 bases, and 13 bases lay between the germline ends. The CDR3 is 15 residues long. CDR3 residues: CASSPTTGAYNEQFF. CDR3 sequence (DNA): TGTGCCAGCTCACCGACGACGGGAGCGTACAATGAGCAGTTCTTC.